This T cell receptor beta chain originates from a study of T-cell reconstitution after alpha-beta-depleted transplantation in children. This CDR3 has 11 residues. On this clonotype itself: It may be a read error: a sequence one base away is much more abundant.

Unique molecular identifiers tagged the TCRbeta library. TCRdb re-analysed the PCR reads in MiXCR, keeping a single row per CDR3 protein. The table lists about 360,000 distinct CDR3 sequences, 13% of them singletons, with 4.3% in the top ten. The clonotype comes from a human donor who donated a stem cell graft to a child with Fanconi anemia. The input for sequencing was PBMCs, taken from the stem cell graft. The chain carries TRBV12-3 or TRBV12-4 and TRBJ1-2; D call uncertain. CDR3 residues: CASGRTPGDTF. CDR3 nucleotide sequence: TGTGCCTCCGGACGGACTCCTGGCGACACCTTC.